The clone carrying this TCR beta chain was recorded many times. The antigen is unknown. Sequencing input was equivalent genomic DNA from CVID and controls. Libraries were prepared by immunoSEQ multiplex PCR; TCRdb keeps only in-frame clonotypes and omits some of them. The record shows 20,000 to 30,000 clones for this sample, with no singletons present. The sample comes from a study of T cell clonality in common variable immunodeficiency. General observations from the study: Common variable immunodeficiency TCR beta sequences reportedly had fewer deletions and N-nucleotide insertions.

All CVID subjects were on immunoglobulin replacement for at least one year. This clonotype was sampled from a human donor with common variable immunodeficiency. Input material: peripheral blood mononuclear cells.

The CDR3: CASGFLSGSTYEQYF. The CDR3 bases that were read are TGTGCTAGTGGTTTCCTTAGCGGGAGTACGTACGAG. The rearrangement joins TRBV12-5 to TRBJ2-7; the match to TRBD2 covers 9 bases. With the read ending 3 residues before the CDR3 end, the germline J gene is used to fill in that end. CDR3 size: 15 residues. Germline V gene sequence: CDR1 LGHNT, CDR2 FRNRAP. V was pared by 3 bases and J by 4 bases, with 7 bases of the junction left unmatched. The whole variable domain, filled in from reference TRBV12-5 and TRBJ2-7, reads DARVTQTPRHKVTEMGQEVTMRCQPILGHNTVFWYRQTMMQGLELLAYFRNRAPLDDSGMPKDRFSAEMPDATLATLKIQPSEPRDSAVYFCASGFLSGSTYEQYFGPGTRLTVT.